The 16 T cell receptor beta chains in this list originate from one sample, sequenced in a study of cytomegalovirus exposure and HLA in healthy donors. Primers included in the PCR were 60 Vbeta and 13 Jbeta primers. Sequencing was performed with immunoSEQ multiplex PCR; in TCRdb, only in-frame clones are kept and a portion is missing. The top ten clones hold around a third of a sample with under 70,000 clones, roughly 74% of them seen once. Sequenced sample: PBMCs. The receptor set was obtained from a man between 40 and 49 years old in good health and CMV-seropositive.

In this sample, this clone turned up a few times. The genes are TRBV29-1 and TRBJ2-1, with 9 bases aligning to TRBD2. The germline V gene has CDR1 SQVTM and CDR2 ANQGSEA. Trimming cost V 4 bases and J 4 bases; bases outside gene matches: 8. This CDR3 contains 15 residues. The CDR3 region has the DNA TGCAGCGTTGCCTTGCTAGCGGGGAGGTACAATGAGCAGTTCTTC. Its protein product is CSVALLAGRYNEQFF.

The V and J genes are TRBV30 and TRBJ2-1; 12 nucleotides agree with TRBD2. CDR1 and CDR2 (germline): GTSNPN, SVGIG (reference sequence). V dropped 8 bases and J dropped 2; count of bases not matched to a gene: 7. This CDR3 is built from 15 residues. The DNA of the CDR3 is TGTGCCCGATCTAGCGGGGGGGCCCCCTACAATGAGCAGTTCTTC. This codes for CARSSGGAPYNEQFF.

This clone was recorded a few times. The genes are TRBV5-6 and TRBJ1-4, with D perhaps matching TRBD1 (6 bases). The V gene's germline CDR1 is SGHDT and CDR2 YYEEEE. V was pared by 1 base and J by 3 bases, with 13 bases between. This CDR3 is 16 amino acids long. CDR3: CASSLWEQGSNEKLFF. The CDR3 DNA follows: TGTGCCAGCAGCTTGTGGGAACAGGGTTCTAATGAAAAACTGTTTTTT.

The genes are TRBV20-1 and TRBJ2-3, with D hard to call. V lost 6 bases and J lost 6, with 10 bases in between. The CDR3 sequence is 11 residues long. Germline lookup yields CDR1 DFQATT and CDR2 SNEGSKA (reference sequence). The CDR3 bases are TGCAGTGCCCCGTGGGCGGATACGCAGTATTTT. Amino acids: CSAPWADTQYF.

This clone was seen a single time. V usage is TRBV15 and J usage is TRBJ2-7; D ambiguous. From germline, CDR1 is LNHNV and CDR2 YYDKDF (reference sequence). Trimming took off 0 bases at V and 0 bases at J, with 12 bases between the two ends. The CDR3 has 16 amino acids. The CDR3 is CATSRDLASSSYEQYF. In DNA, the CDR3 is TGTGCCACCAGCAGAGATCTTGCCTCCAGCTCCTACGAGCAGTACTTC.

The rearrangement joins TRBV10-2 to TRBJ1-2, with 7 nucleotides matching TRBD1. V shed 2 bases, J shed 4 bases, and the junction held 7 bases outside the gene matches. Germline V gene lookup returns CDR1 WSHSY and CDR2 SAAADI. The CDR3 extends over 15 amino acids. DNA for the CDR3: TGCGCCAGCAGTGAGCCGGGGACAGTTACCTATGGCTACACCTTC. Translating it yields CASSEPGTVTYGYTF.

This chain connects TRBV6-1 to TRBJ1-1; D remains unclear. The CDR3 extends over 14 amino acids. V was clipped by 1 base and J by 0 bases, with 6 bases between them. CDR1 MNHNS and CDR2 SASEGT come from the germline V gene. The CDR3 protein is CASSEDGLNTEAFF. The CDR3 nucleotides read TGTGCCAGCAGTGAAGACGGTTTGAACACTGAAGCTTTCTTT.

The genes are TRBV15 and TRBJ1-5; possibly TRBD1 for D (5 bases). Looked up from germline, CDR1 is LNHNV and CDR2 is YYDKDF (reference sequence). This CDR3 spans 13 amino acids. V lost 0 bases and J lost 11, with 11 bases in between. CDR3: CATSREGARSQHF. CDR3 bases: TGTGCCACCAGCAGAGAAGGGGCCCGGTCCCAGCATTTT.

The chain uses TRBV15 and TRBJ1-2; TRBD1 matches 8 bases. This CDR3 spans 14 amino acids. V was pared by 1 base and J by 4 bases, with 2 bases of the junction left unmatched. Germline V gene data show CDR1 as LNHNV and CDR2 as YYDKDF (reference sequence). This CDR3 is CATSRAGGPYGYTF. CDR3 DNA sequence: TGTGCCACCAGCAGAGCAGGGGGCCCCTATGGCTACACCTTC. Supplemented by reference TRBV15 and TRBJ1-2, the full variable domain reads DAMVIQNPRYQVTQFGKPVTLSCSQTLNHNVMYWYQQKSSQAPKLLFHYYDKDFNNEADTPDNFQSRRPNTSFCFLDIRSPGLGDTAMYLCATSRAGGPYGYTFGSGTRLTVV.

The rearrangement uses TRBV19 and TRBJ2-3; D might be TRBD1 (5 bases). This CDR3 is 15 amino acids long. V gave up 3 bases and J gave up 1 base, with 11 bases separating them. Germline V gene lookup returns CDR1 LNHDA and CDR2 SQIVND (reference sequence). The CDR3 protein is CASSIQGKRTDTQYF. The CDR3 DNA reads TGTGCCAGTAGTATTCAGGGAAAGCGCACAGATACGCAGTATTTT. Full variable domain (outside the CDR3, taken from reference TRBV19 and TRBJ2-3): DGGITQSPKYLFRKEGQNVTLSCEQNLNHDAMYWYRQDPGQGLRLIYYSQIVNDFQKGDIAEGYSVSREKKESFPLTVTSAQKNPTAFYLCASSIQGKRTDTQYFGPGTRLTVL.

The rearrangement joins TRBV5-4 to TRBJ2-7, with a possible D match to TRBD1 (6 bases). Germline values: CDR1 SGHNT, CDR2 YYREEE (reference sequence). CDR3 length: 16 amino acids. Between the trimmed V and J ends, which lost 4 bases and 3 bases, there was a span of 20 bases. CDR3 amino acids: CASSPPGGYRVYEQYF. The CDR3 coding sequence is TGTGCCAGCAGCCCACCCGGCGGGTACAGGGTCTACGAGCAGTACTTC.

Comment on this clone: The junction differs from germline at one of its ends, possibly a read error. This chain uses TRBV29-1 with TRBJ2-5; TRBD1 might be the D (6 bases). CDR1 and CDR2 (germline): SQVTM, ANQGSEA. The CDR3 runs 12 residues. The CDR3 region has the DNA TGCAGCGCTGAACAGGGCCGAGAGACCCAGTACTTC. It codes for CSAEQGRETQYF.

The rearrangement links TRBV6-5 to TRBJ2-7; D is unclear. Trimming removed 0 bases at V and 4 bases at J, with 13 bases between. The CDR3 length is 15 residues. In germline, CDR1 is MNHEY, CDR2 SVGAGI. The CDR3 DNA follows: TGTGCCAGCAGTTACTCCTTAGATGGCGGTTACGAGCAGTACTTC. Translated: CASSYSLDGGYEQYF.

DNA of the CDR3: TGTGCCAGCAACACGGAGCGGGAGGAAAACACAGATACGCAGTATTTT. This translates into CASNTEREENTDTQYF. This sequence joins TRBV5-6 and TRBJ2-3, with 9 positions matching TRBD2. The CDR3 covers 16 residues. Germline loops: CDR1 SGHDT, CDR2 YYEEEE. V lost 6 bases and J lost 2; bases outside the gene matches: 10.

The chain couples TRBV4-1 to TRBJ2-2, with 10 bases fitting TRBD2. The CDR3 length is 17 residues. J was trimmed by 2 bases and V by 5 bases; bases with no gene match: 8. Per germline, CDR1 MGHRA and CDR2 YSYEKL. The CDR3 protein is CASSGGTSDINTGELFF. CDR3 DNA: TGCGCCAGCAGCGGTGGGACTAGCGATATTAACACCGGGGAGCTGTTTTTT.

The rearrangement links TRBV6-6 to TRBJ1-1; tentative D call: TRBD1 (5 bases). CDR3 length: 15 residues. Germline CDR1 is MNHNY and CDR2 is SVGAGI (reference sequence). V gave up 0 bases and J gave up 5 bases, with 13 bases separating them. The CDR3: CASSYSPGLRTEAFF. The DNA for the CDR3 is TGTGCCAGCAGTTACTCGCCGGGACTTAGAACTGAAGCTTTCTTT.